These 20 T cell receptor beta chains came from one sample sequenced in a study of cytomegalovirus exposure and HLA in healthy donors. It was with 60 Vbeta and 13 Jbeta primers that the PCR ran. Using immunoSEQ multiplex PCR, the repertoire was profiled, and TCRdb retains in-frame clones only, with some absent. The data hold 150,000 to 200,000 clones, with about four fifths observed a single time. Input material: PBMCs. Every receptor here comes from a man aged 45-65 years in good health and CMV-seronegative.

The gene calls are TRBV6-5 and TRBJ2-7; the match to TRBD2 covers 8 bases. The CDR3 consists of 16 residues. V was pared by 4 bases and J by 4 bases, with 12 bases of the junction left unmatched. The V gene's germline CDR1 is MNHEY and CDR2 SVGAGI. DNA of the CDR3: TGTGCCAGCAGTTCCCTCAGTAGCGGGATTCTATACGAGCAGTACTTC. Protein: CASSSLSSGILYEQYF.

V usage is TRBV5-1 and J usage is TRBJ2-7; D is possibly TRBD2 (7 bases). This CDR3 spans 15 amino acids. Germline assignment: CDR1 SGHRS and CDR2 YFSETQ. Trimming shortened V by 0 bases and J by 7 bases, and 17 bases separated the two germline ends. The CDR3 sequence is CASSLAFRGAGEQYF. CDR3 in DNA: TGCGCCAGCAGCTTGGCCTTCCGGGGGGCGGGTGAGCAGTACTTC.

For this clone: Other DNA sequences in this specimen translate into the identical CDR3. The chain joins TRBV6-1 to TRBJ1-4; D possibly corresponds to TRBD1 (5 bases). Germline CDR1 and CDR2: MNHNS and SASEGT. V was trimmed by 3 bases and J by 11 bases, leaving 16 bases between them. This CDR3 has 14 residues. DNA of the CDR3: TGTGCCAGCAGTGAGACTCCTGCAGGGCAGAAACTGTTTTTT. Translation gives CASSETPAGQKLFF.

The chain uses TRBV18 and TRBJ1-1; TRBD1 matches 10 bases. Trimming removed 3 bases from V and 8 bases from J; junction bases left unmatched: 9. Germline assignment: CDR1 KGHSH and CDR2 LQKENI. The CDR3 has 15 residues. CDR3 protein: CASSPLNGQGEEAFF. CDR3 bases: TGTGCCAGCTCACCCCTAAACGGACAGGGGGAGGAAGCTTTCTTT.

V and J are TRBV4-1 and TRBJ1-2; 7 bases match TRBD1. V lost 0 bases to trimming and J lost 8 bases; unmatched junction nucleotides: 12. Germline-derived CDR1 and CDR2 are MGHRA and YSYEKL. The CDR3 runs 16 residues. The CDR3 DNA reads as TGCGCCAGCAGCCAAGATCACGACAGGGAATGGGGCGGCTACACCTTC. The encoded protein is CASSQDHDREWGGYTF.

The gene calls are TRBV5-6 and TRBJ2-7; a weak D match, TRBD1 (5 bases). Trimming took off 1 base at V and 3 bases at J, with 20 bases between the two ends. Germline loops: CDR1 SGHDT, CDR2 YYEEEE. The length of the CDR3 is 17 residues. The CDR3 sequence is CASSLSAVGPLSYEQYF. In DNA, the CDR3 is TGTGCCAGCAGCTTGAGCGCCGTGGGGCCTCTTAGCTACGAGCAGTACTTC.

The chain has TRBV7-2 and TRBJ2-2, with D possibly matching TRBD2 (7 bases). This CDR3 spans 15 amino acids. The germline V and J ends were trimmed by 3 bases and 5 bases, with 13 bases remaining between them. Per the germline V gene, CDR1 is SGHTA and CDR2 is FQGNSA. The CDR3: CASSLRGGTTGELFF. The CDR3 DNA reads TGTGCCAGCAGCTTGAGGGGGGGGACGACCGGGGAGCTGTTTTTT.

The rearrangement uses TRBV5-1 and TRBJ2-4, with D possibly matching TRBD2 (5 bases). Trimming removed 4 bases from V and 8 bases from J, with 13 bases in between. The germline V gene has CDR1 SGHRS and CDR2 YFSETQ. The CDR3 has 13 amino acids. The CDR3 here is CASSQRTGDIQYF. The CDR3 coding sequence is TGCGCCAGCAGCCAACGGACCGGGGACATTCAGTACTTC.

The J gene is TRBJ2-3, the V gene TRBV27, with 9 positions matching TRBD1. V dropped 4 bases and J dropped 4; count of bases not matched to a gene: 3. Germline CDR1 reads MNHEY; CDR2 reads SMNVEV (reference sequence). CDR3 length: 14 residues. CDR3: CASSWRQGADTQYF. The CDR3 coding sequence is TGTGCCAGCAGTTGGAGACAGGGGGCAGATACGCAGTATTTT.

With respect to this clone: Other DNA sequences within the sample encode an identical CDR3. V usage is TRBV5-1 and J usage is TRBJ1-3; 11 nucleotides line up with TRBD1. The CDR3 is made up of 16 amino acids. After removal of 4 bases from V and 0 bases from J, the junction contained 3 bases not matched to a gene. CDR1 SGHRS and CDR2 YFSETQ come from the germline V gene. The CDR3 DNA reads TGCGCCAGCAGCAACGGACAGGGGGCCTCTGGAAACACCATATATTTT. This encodes CASSNGQGASGNTIYF.

The chain combines TRBV7-9 with TRBJ2-5; D perhaps matches TRBD1 (5 bases). Per germline, CDR1 SEHNR and CDR2 FQNEAQ (reference sequence). The CDR3 consists of 15 residues. Between the trimmed V and J ends, which lost 7 bases and 4 bases, there was a span of 19 bases. CDR3 nucleotide sequence: TGTGCCAGCATCCTCATCACAGACAGACGAGAGACCCAGTACTTC. It encodes CASILITDRRETQYF.

The V call is TRBV25-1, the J call TRBJ2-7; possibly TRBD2 for D (5 bases). The germline gives CDR1 MGHDK, CDR2 SYGVNS. V lost 1 base to trimming and J lost 0 bases, with 10 bases between them. The CDR3 spans 15 residues. The CDR3 DNA follows: TGTGCCAGCAGTGAATCCGGGGTGAGCTCCTACGAGCAGTACTTC. Encoded protein: CASSESGVSSYEQYF.

This rearrangement joins TRBV6-5 to TRBJ2-1; tentatively, D is TRBD2 (6 bases). The CDR3 is 15 residues long. From germline, CDR1 is MNHEY and CDR2 SVGAGI. V was shortened by 7 bases and J by 4 bases, with 17 bases between the two germline ends. As DNA, the CDR3 is TGTGCCAGCACCGGTAAGCGCAGCGGGTACAATGAGCAGTTCTTC. Its translation: CASTGKRSGYNEQFF.

The chain combines TRBV11-2 with TRBJ2-2; TRBD2 aligns across 7 bases. The CDR3 is 14 residues long. Germline V gives CDR1 SGHAT, CDR2 FQNNGV. The junction had 5 bases not matched to a gene; V was cut back by 7 bases and J by 3 bases. CDR3 sequence reads: CASNPTSYTGELFF. The CDR3 DNA is TGTGCCAGCAACCCGACTAGCTACACCGGGGAGCTGTTTTTT.

The rearrangement links TRBV7-2 to TRBJ2-5; a weak D match, TRBD2 (7 bases). Germline V lookup: CDR1 SGHTA, CDR2 FQGNSA. V gave up 5 bases and J gave up 5 bases, with 15 bases separating them. The CDR3 extends over 14 amino acids. The chain's CDR3 is CASSLEGGRETQYF. The CDR3 nucleotides are TGTGCCAGCAGCCTCGAGGGGGGGAGGGAGACCCAGTACTTC.

This chain uses TRBV6-1 with TRBJ2-7; 8 bases are a match to TRBD2. This CDR3 is 13 amino acids long. The V gene end was trimmed by 6 bases and the J gene end by 3 bases; junction bases not matched to a gene: 4. From germline, CDR1 is MNHNS and CDR2 SASEGT. The CDR3 loop is CASSREGIYEQYF. The CDR3 DNA reads TGTGCCAGCAGCCGGGAGGGTATCTACGAGCAGTACTTC.

This rearrangement joins TRBV5-4 to TRBJ2-7; D call uncertain. Germline CDR1 SGHNT, CDR2 YYREEE (reference sequence). The CDR3 totals 15 residues. Trimming shortened V by 0 bases and J by 0 bases, and 10 bases separated the two germline ends. The CDR3: CASSLGAVSSYEQYF. The CDR3, as DNA: TGTGCCAGCAGCTTGGGGGCAGTAAGCTCCTACGAGCAGTACTTC.

A word on this clone: Sequence at one end of the junction differs from germline and may be a read error. The chain employs TRBV5-8 and TRBJ1-1; 9 bases line up with TRBD1. This CDR3 is 14 amino acids long. Germline CDR1 reads SGHTS; CDR2 reads YDEGEE. The CDR3 spells CASSSGQGRKLAPF. CDR3 DNA: TGTGCCAGCAGCTCAGGACAGGGGAGGAAGCTAGCTCCCTTT.

The rearrangement joins TRBV28 to TRBJ1-1; the D is unclear. V lost 4 bases, J lost 11 bases, and 8 bases lay in between. Germline V gives CDR1 MDHEN, CDR2 SYDVKM. CDR3 size: 10 residues. The CDR3 loop reads CASSSTEAFF. CDR3 coding DNA: TGTGCCAGCAGTTCAACGGAGGCTTTCTTT.

The chain is built from TRBV6-5 and TRBJ2-3; D perhaps matches TRBD1 (6 bases). V lost 6 bases and J 2 bases, leaving 15 bases between the germline ends. The CDR3 extends over 15 amino acids. Germline-derived CDR1 and CDR2 are MNHEY and SVGAGI. CDR3 sequence: CASRPQGINTDTQYF. The CDR3 DNA is TGTGCCAGCAGACCCCAGGGGATAAACACAGATACGCAGTATTTT.